This note documents a single T cell receptor (beta chain) sequence. This entry comes from a study of regulatory T cells in long-lasting Graves disease. Time point meaning: newly diagnosed GD, antithyroid drugs for less than 3 months. Researchers made the TCR library from RNA that was extracted from PBMCs. Graves' disease diagnosis followed American Thyroid Association guidelines. One endocrinology department in Xi'an, China, was where patients came from. The CDR3 loop spans 14 amino acids. V dropped 3 bases and J dropped 5 bases, with 13 bases sitting between them. Both iRepertoire HTBI primers and Arm-PCR of CDR3 regions were used to build the TCR beta libraries. TCRdb used MiXCR to reprocess the multiplex PCR reads, holding one entry per CDR3 protein. This sample has around 230,000 distinct CDR3 sequences, with about 17% found just once.

This specimen consisted of peripheral blood mononuclear cells (PBMCs), obtained at new diagnosis, from a patient treated with antithyroid drugs. This rearrangement joins TRBV12-3 or TRBV12-4 to TRBJ1-1; D is possibly TRBD1 (6 bases). The origin of this receptor is a female donor with Graves disease. CDR3 nucleotides: TGTGCCAGCAGTTTTCACAGGGCGGGAACTGAAGCTTTCTTT. Its translation is CASSFHRAGTEAFF.